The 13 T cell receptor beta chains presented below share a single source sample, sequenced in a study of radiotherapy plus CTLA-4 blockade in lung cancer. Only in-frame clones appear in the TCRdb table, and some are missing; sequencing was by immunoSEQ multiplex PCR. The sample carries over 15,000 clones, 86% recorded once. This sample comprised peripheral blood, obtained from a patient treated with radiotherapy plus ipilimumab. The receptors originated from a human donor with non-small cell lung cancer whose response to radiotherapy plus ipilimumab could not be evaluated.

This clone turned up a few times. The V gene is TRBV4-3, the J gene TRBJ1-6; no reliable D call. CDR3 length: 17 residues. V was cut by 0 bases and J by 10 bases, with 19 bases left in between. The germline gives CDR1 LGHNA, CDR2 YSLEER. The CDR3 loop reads CASSQDLGASGNSPLHF. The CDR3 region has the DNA TGCGCCAGCAGCCAAGATCTGGGTGCATCGGGTAACTCACCCCTCCACTTT.

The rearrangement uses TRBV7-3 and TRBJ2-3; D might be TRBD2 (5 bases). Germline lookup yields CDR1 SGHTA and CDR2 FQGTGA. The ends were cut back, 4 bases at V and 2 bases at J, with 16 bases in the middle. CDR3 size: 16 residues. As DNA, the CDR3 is TGTGCCAGCAGCTCACTAACGGGATACTTCACAGATACGCAGTATTTT. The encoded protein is CASSSLTGYFTDTQYF.

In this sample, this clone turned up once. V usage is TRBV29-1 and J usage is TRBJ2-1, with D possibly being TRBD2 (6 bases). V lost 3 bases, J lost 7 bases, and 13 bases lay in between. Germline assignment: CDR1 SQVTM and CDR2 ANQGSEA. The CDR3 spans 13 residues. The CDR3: CSVDAGRSNEQFF. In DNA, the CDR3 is TGCAGCGTTGATGCCGGGAGAAGTAATGAGCAGTTCTTC.

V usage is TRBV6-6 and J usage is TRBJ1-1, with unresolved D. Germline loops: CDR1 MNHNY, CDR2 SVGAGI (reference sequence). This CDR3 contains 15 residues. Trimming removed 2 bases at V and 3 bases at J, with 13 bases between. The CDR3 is CASSYPGREDTEAFF. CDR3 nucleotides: TGTGCCAGCAGTTACCCGGGGAGGGAGGACACTGAAGCTTTCTTT.

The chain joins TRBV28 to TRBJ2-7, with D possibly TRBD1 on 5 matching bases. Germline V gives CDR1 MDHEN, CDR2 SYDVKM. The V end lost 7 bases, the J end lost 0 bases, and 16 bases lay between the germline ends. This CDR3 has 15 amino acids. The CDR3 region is CASTIGQGFSYEQYF. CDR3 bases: TGTGCCAGCACAATCGGGCAGGGCTTCTCCTACGAGCAGTACTTC.

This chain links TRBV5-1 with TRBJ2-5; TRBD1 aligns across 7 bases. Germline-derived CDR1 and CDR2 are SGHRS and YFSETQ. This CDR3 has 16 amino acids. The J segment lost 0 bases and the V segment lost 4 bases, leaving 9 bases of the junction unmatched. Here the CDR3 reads CASSRDSDPYQETQYF. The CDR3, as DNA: TGCGCCAGCAGCCGGGACAGCGACCCGTACCAAGAGACCCAGTACTTC.

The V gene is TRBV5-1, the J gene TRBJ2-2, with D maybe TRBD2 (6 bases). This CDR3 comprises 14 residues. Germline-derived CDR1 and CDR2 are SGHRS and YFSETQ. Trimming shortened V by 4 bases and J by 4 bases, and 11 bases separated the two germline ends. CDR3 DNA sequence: TGCGCCAGCAGCCTCGGGAGTTCCACCGGGGAGCTGTTTTTT. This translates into CASSLGSSTGELFF.

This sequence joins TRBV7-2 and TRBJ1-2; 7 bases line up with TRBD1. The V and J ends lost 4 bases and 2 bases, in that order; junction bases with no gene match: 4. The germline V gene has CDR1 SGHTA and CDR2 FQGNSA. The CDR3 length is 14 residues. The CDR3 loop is CASSSGQRNYGYTF. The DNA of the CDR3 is TGTGCCAGCAGCTCGGGACAGCGAAACTATGGCTACACCTTC.

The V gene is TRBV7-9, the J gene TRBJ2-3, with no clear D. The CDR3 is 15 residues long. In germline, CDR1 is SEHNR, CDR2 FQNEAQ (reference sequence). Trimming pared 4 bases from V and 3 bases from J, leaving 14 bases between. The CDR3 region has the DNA TGTGCCAGCAGCTCAGGCGTCCAGACAACAGATACGCAGTATTTT. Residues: CASSSGVQTTDTQYF.

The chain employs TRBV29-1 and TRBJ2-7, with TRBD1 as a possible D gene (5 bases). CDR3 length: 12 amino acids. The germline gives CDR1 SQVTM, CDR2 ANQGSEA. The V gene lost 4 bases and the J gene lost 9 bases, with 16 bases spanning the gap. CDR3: CSVGARDQRQYF. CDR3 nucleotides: TGCAGCGTTGGGGCCAGGGATCAGCGGCAGTACTTC.

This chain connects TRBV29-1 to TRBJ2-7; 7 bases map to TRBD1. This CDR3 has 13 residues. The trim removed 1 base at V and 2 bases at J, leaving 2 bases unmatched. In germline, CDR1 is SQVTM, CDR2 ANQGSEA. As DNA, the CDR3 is TGCAGCGTTGAAGCTGGGACAGCCTACGAGCAGTACTTC. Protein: CSVEAGTAYEQYF.

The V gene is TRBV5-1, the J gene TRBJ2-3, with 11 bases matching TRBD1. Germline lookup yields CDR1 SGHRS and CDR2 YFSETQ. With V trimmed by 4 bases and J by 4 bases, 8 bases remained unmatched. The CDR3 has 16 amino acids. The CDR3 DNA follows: TGCGCCAGCAGCCAAGGGGCGGGACAGGGGGCAGATACGCAGTATTTT. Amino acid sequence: CASSQGAGQGADTQYF.

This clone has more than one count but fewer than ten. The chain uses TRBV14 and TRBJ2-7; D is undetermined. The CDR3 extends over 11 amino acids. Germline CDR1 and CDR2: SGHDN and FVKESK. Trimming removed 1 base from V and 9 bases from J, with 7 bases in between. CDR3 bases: TGTGCCAGCAGCCAAGCCGTCCGGCAGTACTTC. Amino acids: CASSQAVRQYF.